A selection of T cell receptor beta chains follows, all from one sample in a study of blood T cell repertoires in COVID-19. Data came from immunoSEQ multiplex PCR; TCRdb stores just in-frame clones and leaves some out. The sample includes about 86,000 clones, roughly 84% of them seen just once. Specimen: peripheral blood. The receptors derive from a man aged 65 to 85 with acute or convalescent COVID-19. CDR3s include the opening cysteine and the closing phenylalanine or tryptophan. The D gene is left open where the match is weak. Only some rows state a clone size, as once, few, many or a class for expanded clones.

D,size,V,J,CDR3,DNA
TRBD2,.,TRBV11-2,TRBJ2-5,CASSPTSERETQYF,TGTGCCAGCAGCCCGACTAGCGAAAGGGAGACCCAGTACTTC
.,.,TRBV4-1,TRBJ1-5,CASSQAPGGNQPQHF,TGCGCCAGCAGCCAAGCGCCAGGGGGCAATCAGCCCCAGCATTTT
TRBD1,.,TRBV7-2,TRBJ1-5,CASSPLDRGPDQPQHF,TGTGCCAGCAGCCCATTGGACAGGGGTCCCGATCAGCCCCAGCATTTT
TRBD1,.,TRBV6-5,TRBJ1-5,CASMTGSNQPQHF,TGTGCCAGCATGACAGGGAGCAATCAGCCCCAGCATTTT
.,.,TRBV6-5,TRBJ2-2,CASSRSNTGELFF,TGTGCCAGCAGTCGTTCGAACACCGGGGAGCTGTTTTTT
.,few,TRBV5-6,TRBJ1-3,CASSFARASGNTIYF,TGTGCCAGCAGCTTCGCCAGGGCATCTGGAAACACCATATATTTT
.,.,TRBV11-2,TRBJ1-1,CASRGGADTEAFF,TGTGCCTCCCGGGGGGGGGCCGACACTGAAGCTTTCTTT
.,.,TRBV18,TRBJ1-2,CASSPPGNGYTF,TGTGCCAGCTCACCCCCAGGGAATGGCTACACCTTC
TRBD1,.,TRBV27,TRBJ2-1,CASSWDRGAYNEQFF,TGTGCCAGCAGTTGGGACAGGGGAGCCTACAATGAGCAGTTCTTC
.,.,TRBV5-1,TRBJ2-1,CASSLPEAYNEQFF,TGCGCCAGCAGCCTCCCCGAGGCCTACAATGAGCAGTTCTTC
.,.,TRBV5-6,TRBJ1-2,CASSYLQGGRGYTF,TGTGCCAGCAGTTACCTTCAGGGAGGCCGGGGCTACACCTTC
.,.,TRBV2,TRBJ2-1,CASKQGNGNEQFF,TGTGCCAGCAAACAGGGAAATGGGAATGAGCAGTTCTTC
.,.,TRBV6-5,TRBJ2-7,CASSQTGSYEQYF,TGTGCCAGCAGTCAGACAGGCTCCTACGAGCAGTACTTC
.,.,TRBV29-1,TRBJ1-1,CSVGWGEALAEAFF,TGCAGCGTTGGTTGGGGGGAAGCCCTGGCTGAAGCTTTCTTT
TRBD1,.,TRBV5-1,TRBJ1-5,CASSLEGAVNQPQHF,TGCGCCAGCAGCTTGGAGGGGGCGGTTAATCAGCCCCAGCATTTT
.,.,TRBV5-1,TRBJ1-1,CASSPPRVGGVTPEAFF,TGCGCCAGCAGCCCACCAAGAGTTGGAGGGGTGACCCCTGAAGCTTTCTTT
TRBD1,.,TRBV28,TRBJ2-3,CASRGRGLGDTQYF,TGTGCCAGCAGGGGCAGGGGGCTTGGAGATACGCAGTATTTT
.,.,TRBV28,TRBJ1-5,CATLNRDLSQPQHF,TGTGCCACCTTGAACAGGGATCTAAGTCAGCCCCAGCATTTT
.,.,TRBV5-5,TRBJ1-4,CASSLERTVANEKLFF,TGTGCCAGCAGCCTCGAACGGACAGTAGCTAATGAAAAACTGTTTTTT
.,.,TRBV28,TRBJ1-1,CASSTRRGNTEAFF,TGTGCCAGCAGTACTCGTCGAGGGAACACTGAAGCTTTCTTT
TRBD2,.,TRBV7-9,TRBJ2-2,CASQPLAGPNTGELFF,TGTGCCAGTCAACCCTTAGCGGGGCCGAACACCGGGGAGCTGTTTTTT
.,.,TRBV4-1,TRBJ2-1,CASSPAGGSYNEQFF,TGCGCCAGCAGCCCCGCGGGTGGCTCCTACAATGAGCAGTTCTTC
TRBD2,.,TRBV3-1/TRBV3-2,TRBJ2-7,CASSQPSGGRYEQYF,TGTGCCAGCAGCCAACCAAGCGGGGGGAGGTACGAGCAGTACTTC
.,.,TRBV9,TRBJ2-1,CASSVASRSEQFF,TGTGCCAGCAGCGTAGCTAGTAGAAGTGAGCAGTTCTTC
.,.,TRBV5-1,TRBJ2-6,CASSLARLGANVLTF,TGCGCCAGCAGCTTGGCCAGGCTTGGGGCCAACGTCCTGACTTTC
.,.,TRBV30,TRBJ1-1,CAWGQLNTEAFF,TGTGCCTGGGGACAGTTGAACACTGAAGCTTTCTTT
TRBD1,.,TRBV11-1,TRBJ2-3,CASSFGQGADTQYF,TGTGCCAGCAGCTTCGGACAGGGGGCAGATACGCAGTATTTT
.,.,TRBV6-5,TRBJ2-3,CATETADVADTQYF,TGTGCCACCGAGACTGCCGATGTGGCAGATACGCAGTATTTT
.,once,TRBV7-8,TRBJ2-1,CASSLVGAAWQFF,TGTGCCAGCAGCTTAGTAGGGGCCGCCTGGCAGTTCTTC
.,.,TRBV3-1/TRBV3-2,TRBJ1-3,CASSVSNSGNTIYF,TGTGCCAGCAGCGTCAGTAACTCTGGAAACACCATATATTTT
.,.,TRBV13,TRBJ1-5,CASSLGRAGNQPQHF,TGTGCCAGCAGCTTAGGCCGCGCCGGCAATCAGCCCCAGCATTTT
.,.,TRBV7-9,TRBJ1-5,CASSLGGVQPQHF,TGTGCCAGCAGCTTAGGGGGCGTTCAGCCCCAGCATTTT
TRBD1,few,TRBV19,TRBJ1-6,CASSTQRTGSPLHF,TGTGCCAGTAGTACCCAAAGGACAGGATCACCCCTCCACTTT
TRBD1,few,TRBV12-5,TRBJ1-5,CASGLDGQGAYQPQHF,TGTGCTAGTGGTTTAGATGGACAGGGGGCTTATCAGCCCCAGCATTTT
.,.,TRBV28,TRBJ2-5,CASSPRHTQETQYF,TGTGCCAGCAGTCCCCGACACACCCAAGAGACCCAGTACTTC
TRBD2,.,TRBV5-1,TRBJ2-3,CASSSPGTITDTQYF,TGCGCCAGCAGCTCTCCAGGGACTATCACAGATACGCAGTATTTT
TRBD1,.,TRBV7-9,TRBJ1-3,CASSPGTGGFSGNTIYF,TGTGCCAGCAGCCCGGGGACAGGGGGCTTTTCCGGAAACACCATATATTTT
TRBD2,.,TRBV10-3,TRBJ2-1,CAISSGVSSYNEQFF,TGTGCCATCAGTAGCGGGGTTAGCTCCTACAATGAGCAGTTCTTC
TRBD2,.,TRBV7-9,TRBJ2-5,CASSWGGETQYF,TGTGCCAGCAGCTGGGGGGGAGAGACCCAGTACTTC
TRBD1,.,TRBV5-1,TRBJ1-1,CASGAGGMSTEAFF,TGCGCCTCGGGGGCAGGGGGCATGAGCACTGAAGCTTTCTTT
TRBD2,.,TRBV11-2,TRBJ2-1,CASREAGGGYNEQFF,TGTGCCAGCAGAGAAGCGGGGGGCGGCTACAATGAGCAGTTCTTC
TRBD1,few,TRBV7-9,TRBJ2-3,CASSKTGSTDTQYF,TGTGCCAGCAGTAAGACAGGGAGCACAGATACGCAGTATTTT
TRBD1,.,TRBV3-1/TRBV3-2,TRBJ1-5,CASSPGTGDQPQHF,TGTGCCAGCAGCCCGGGGACAGGGGATCAGCCCCAGCATTTT
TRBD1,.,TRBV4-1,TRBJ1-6,CASSQEGDRADSPLHF,TGCGCCAGCAGCCAAGAAGGGGACAGGGCGGATTCACCCCTCCACTTT
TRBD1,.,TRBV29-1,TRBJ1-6,CSTRDRGNSPLHF,TGCAGCACGAGGGACAGGGGTAATTCACCCCTCCACTTT
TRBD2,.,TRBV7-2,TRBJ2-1,CASSLVRGGEQFF,TGTGCCAGCAGCTTAGTTCGGGGGGGTGAGCAGTTCTTC
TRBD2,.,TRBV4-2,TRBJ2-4,CASSQENAGGQLAKNIQYF,TGTGCCAGCAGCCAAGAGAACGCGGGGGGGCAACTAGCCAAAAACATTCAGTACTTC
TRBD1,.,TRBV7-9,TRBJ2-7,CASSGGQENSYNYEQYF,TGTGCCAGCAGCGGGGGACAGGAAAACTCTTACAACTACGAGCAGTACTTC
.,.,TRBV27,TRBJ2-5,CASSLLGGGETQYF,TGTGCCAGCAGTTTATTAGGGGGGGGAGAGACCCAGTACTTC
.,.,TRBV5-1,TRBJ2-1,CASSPGGYNEQFF,TGCGCCAGCAGCCCGGGTGGCTACAATGAGCAGTTCTTC
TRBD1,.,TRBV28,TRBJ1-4,CASSFRGPGEKLFF,TGTGCCAGCAGTTTTAGGGGGCCGGGGGAAAAACTGTTTTTT
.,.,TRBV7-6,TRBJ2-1,CASSLSRVSSYNEQFF,TGTGCCAGCAGCTTAAGTCGCGTTAGCTCCTACAATGAGCAGTTCTTC
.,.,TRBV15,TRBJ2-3,CATGRWGLTDTQYF,TGTGCCACCGGGAGGTGGGGCCTCACAGATACGCAGTATTTT
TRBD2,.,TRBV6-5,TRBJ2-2,CASRLAGVGTGELFF,TGTGCCAGCCGATTAGCGGGGGTCGGCACCGGGGAGCTGTTTTTT
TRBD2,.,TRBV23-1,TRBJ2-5,CAAGGVETQYF,TGCGCCGCTGGGGGGGTGGAGACCCAGTACTTC
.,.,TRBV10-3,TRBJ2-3,CAITETGDTQYF,TGTGCCATCACCGAGACTGGAGATACGCAGTATTTT
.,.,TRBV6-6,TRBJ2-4,CASSLQAKNIQYF,TGTGCCAGCAGCCTCCAGGCCAAAAACATTCAGTACTTC